This T cell receptor beta chain was sequenced in a study of shared clonotypes between healthy human individuals (dated by TCRdb to 2018 to 2020). Some background on the complete study: The cohort included a few men and two women between 18 and 49 years of age. For each donor, three plates each were used for CD4 naive and CD4 memory, two plates were used for CD8 naive, and one plate was used for CD8 memory. Blood TCR repertoires of roughly five healthy adults were deeply sequenced to estimate repertoire size and the extent of clonotype sharing between individuals. To increase sequencing depth and limit assay-specific biases, TCR repertoire library preparation and sequencing were carried out by different laboratories using diverse techniques. Between about 0.8 and 9 billion PBMCs per donor were obtained by leukapheresis. The paper's findings and limits, for the study overall: Because the study included only a small number of donors, the genetic and exposure-history diversity represented was limited. Incomplete sequencing was indicated by rarefaction of sorted-subset datasets, despite the large sequencing depth. Sampling was restricted to blood, and TCR repertoires in tissue are likely to differ from TCR repertoires in blood. Based on pairwise subsampling, the degree of clonotype sharing among donors was expected to be affected by sequencing depth. Higher generation probabilities were observed for clonotypes shared by all four sorted-subset donors than for non-shared clonotypes. When several donors were compared, the shared fraction of clonotypes was around 5% for naive CD4, around 3.6% for naive CD8, 2% to 2.5% for memory CD4, and about 0.36% for memory CD8. Estimated clonotype richness was generally larger for naive than for memory subsets.

V sheds 6 bases and J sheds 4 bases, leaving 6 bases between their ends. The CDR3 starts with the cysteine, ends with the phenylalanine, and has 11 residues. Kept here is only the CDR3 DNA, which spans 33 bases and is read in frame from base 1. Reading the germline V gene gives CDR1 MDHEN and CDR2 SYDVKM. In regard to this clone: Its binding antigen is unknown. Base qualities were left out, and no much larger clone turns up one base away. The same CDR3 arises from other DNA sequences in this sample as well.

TCR CDR3 regions were amplified from genomic DNA by multiplex PCR using the deep immunoSEQ assay. Extracted genomic DNA from each cell subset was distributed evenly across all wells of several immunoSEQ 96-well plates, and each plate was treated as a replicate. For sorted subsets, 200 ng of genomic DNA, equivalent to some 33,000 T cell genomes, went into each replicate PCR. Purified libraries were quantified with a Qubit 3.0 fluorometer, sized on a Bioanalyzer 2100, and re-quantified with the KAPA Library Quantification kit. A separate single-read 150-cycle Illumina NextSeq 550 flow cell was used to sequence each immunoSEQ 96-well plate. The authors processed their data as follows. The immunoSEQ output contained only junctional sequences without quality scores, so filtering could not match that applied to full-length reads. Sequences were annotated with PyIR, a Python wrapper for IgBLAST v1.9, and V/J genes and CDR3 were assigned using IMGT germline references. Reads with weak V/J assignments (E-value above 1e-6), missing CDR3, stop codons, out-of-frame junctions, or ambiguous translated residues were removed. V3J clonotypes were defined by identical inferred V gene, J gene, and CDR3 amino acid sequence. Percentage overlap between repertoires was computed as shared unique clonotypes divided by the size of the smaller repertoire. Richness of each repertoire was evaluated using RTK rarefaction, the Chao1 estimator, and Recon v2.1 estimates of unobserved clonotypes. Generation probabilities for all TCRbeta clonotypes obtained by the gDNA method from a few donors were computed using OLGA. The table comes from immuneACCESS by way of TCRdb, which keeps in-frame sequences with V and J called. Part of the clones is missing from these tables; in studies checked, under half for an unresolved V gene and the rest for unknown reasons. V, J and clone size are those of that table, while D and trimming were read from the DNA. This sample lists about 610,000 clones; 97% were detected once. Together, the top ten hold around 0.06% of the sample.

The donors were healthy, HIV-negative adults with no recently reported acute infections or vaccinations. Every donor was a Caucasian adult living in Nashville, Tennessee, USA. CD4+ T cells were enriched through magnetic negative selection, after which naive cells were positively selected on CD45RA and the remaining negative fraction served as the memory subset. Blood was collected by leukapheresis, and PBMCs were isolated by Ficoll-Histopaque density gradient centrifugation and then cryopreserved in liquid nitrogen vapor phase. Purity and quantity of every magnetically sorted T cell population were checked by analytical flow cytometry. Each sorted fraction had its genomic DNA isolated and then quantified by UV absorbance on a Nanodrop 2000c.

The sample comprised naive CD4+ T cells sorted from blood. What the cell subset or site label conveys for this sample: CD45RA+ positively selected. Here the chain combines TRBV28 and TRBJ1-1, with the D segment identity uncertain. The TCR comes from a woman aged 25 to 39 in good health. The nucleotide sequence is TGTGCCAGCAGCCCTCGCACTGAAGCTTTCTTT. This translates into CASSPRTEAFF.